These 27 T cell receptor beta chains originate from one sample sequenced in a study of blood T cell repertoires in COVID-19. Method: immunoSEQ multiplex PCR; TCRdb's copy keeps in-frame clones and lacks some. Here the sample spans fewer than 250,000 clones, 80% to 90% being singletons. The material sequenced was PBMCs or T cells enriched from blood (not recorded which). These TCRs come from a man aged 50 to 59 who had been exposed to COVID-19.

The chain carries TRBV19 and TRBJ1-3, with 8 bases that match TRBD1. Germline assignment: CDR1 LNHDA and CDR2 SQIVND (reference sequence). The CDR3 runs to 16 residues. V was clipped by 5 bases and J by 8 bases; unmatched bases: 14. This CDR3 is CASSSTGDPRWDTIYF. The CDR3 coding sequence is TGTGCCAGTAGTTCGACAGGGGACCCTCGCTGGGACACCATATATTTT.

The chain links TRBV7-6 to TRBJ2-7; the match to TRBD1 covers 7 bases. The CDR3 contains 14 residues. The ends lost 0 bases at V and 5 bases at J; junction bases unmatched: 4. CDR1 and CDR2 (germline): SGHVS, FNYEAQ. The CDR3 DNA follows: TGTGCCAGCAGCTTAGCCCCCGACAGGGACGAGCAGTACTTC. Residues: CASSLAPDRDEQYF. The complete variable domain, with remaining parts taken from reference TRBV7-6 and TRBJ2-7, reads GAGVSQSPRYKVTKRGQDVALRCDPISGHVSLYWYRQALGQGPEFLTYFNYEAQQDKSGLPNDRFSAERPEGSISTLTIQRTEQRDSAMYRCASSLAPDRDEQYFGPGTRLTVT.

This chain uses TRBV2 with TRBJ1-2, with D hard to call. Germline CDR1 and CDR2: SNHLY and FYNNEI. V was pared by 7 bases and J by 3 bases, with 9 bases between. This CDR3 is 12 amino acids long. The CDR3: CASTHSYYGYTF. CDR3 coding DNA: TGTGCCAGCACCCACAGTTACTATGGCTACACCTTC.

This chain connects TRBV5-6 to TRBJ2-3, with D possibly being TRBD1 (6 bases). V lost 4 bases, J lost 6 bases, and 12 bases lay in between. This CDR3 has 13 amino acids. CDR1 and CDR2 from the germline V gene are SGHDT and YYEEEE. CDR3 nucleotide sequence: TGTGCCAGCAGCACCACAGGGATGGATACGCAGTATTTT. Amino acids: CASSTTGMDTQYF.

V and J are TRBV7-8 and TRBJ2-1, with D possibly being TRBD1 (5 bases). Germline CDR1 and CDR2: SGHVS and FQNEAQ. CDR3 size: 16 residues. Trimming cost V 3 bases and J 4 bases, with 16 bases left between them. CDR3 DNA sequence: TGTGCCAGCAGCTTGGTGGACACCAAATATTACAATGAGCAGTTCTTC. Translation: CASSLVDTKYYNEQFF.

This clone was counted only a few times. CDR3 residues: CASSLGQLGGSSGELFF. For the CDR3, the DNA is TGCGCCAGCAGCTTGGGACAGCTCGGTGGTTCTTCCGGGGAGCTGTTTTTT. The gene calls are TRBV5-1 and TRBJ2-2; D perhaps matches TRBD1 (5 bases). With 0 bases removed from V and 6 bases from J, the gap between germline ends came to 18 bases. Germline lookup yields CDR1 SGHRS and CDR2 YFSETQ. This CDR3 has 17 residues.

The rearrangement joins TRBV11-2 to TRBJ2-7; D possibly corresponds to TRBD2 (5 bases). The CDR3 has 12 amino acids. Germline CDR1 reads SGHAT; CDR2 reads FQNNGV. V shed 2 bases and J shed 6 bases, with 8 bases lying between them. The CDR3 is CASSLRGGEQYV. CDR3 nucleotide sequence: TGTGCCAGCAGCTTACGGGGTGGCGAGCAGTACGTC.

This clone showed up just once. This chain connects TRBV6-1 to TRBJ2-7; D gene uncertain. The ends were cut back, 1 base at V and 2 bases at J, with 3 bases in the middle. The CDR3 extends over 12 amino acids. Germline V gives CDR1 MNHNS, CDR2 SASEGT. This CDR3 reads CASSEVAYEQYV. CDR3 DNA sequence: TGTGCCAGCAGTGAAGTCGCCTACGAGCAGTACGTC.

This sequence joins TRBV7-3 and TRBJ2-3; no definite D call. The CDR3 covers 15 residues. Trimming removed 2 bases from V and 0 bases from J, with 9 bases in between. Germline CDR1 is SGHTA and CDR2 is FQGTGA. The CDR3 loop reads CASSLYRGSTDTQYF. The CDR3 nucleotides read TGTGCCAGCAGCTTATATCGCGGTAGCACAGATACGCAGTATTTT.

V and J are TRBV6-1 and TRBJ1-6; the D is unclear. CDR3 size: 12 residues. The germline V gene encodes CDR1 MNHNS and CDR2 SASEGT. The V end was cut by 0 bases, the J end by 10 bases, with 4 bases between. CDR3 sequence: CASSEAQSPLHF. DNA of the CDR3: TGTGCCAGCAGTGAAGCCCAATCACCCCTCCACTTT.

This sequence joins TRBV27 and TRBJ1-2; D remains unclear. Germline loops: CDR1 MNHEY, CDR2 SMNVEV (reference sequence). The CDR3 covers 15 residues. V lost 5 bases and J 0 bases, leaving 13 bases between the germline ends. CDR3 sequence (DNA): TGTGCCAGCAGTGCCCCGGGAGCAGCTAACTATGGCTACACCTTC. Protein: CASSAPGAANYGYTF.

The J gene is TRBJ2-4, the V gene TRBV11-3; D possibly corresponds to TRBD1 (5 bases). Germline CDR1 and CDR2: SGHNT and YENEEA. The CDR3 has 14 amino acids. The germline V and J ends were trimmed by 1 base and 7 bases, with 11 bases remaining between them. The CDR3 sequence: CASSLGQGLNIQYF. CDR3 bases: TGTGCCAGCAGCTTAGGTCAGGGCTTGAACATTCAGTACTTC.

The genes are TRBV2 and TRBJ1-1; TRBD1 is a possible D gene (6 bases). In germline, CDR1 is SNHLY, CDR2 FYNNEI. Trimming removed 10 bases from V and 1 base from J, with 16 bases in between. The CDR3 totals 14 residues. CDR3 coding DNA: TGTGCCACGATACAGGGCGGCGGGAACACTGAAGCTTTCTTT. Its protein is CATIQGGGNTEAFF.

This clone was seen only a few times. CDR3 in DNA: TGTGCCATCCAACCCGGGGGATGGGGCACTGAAGCTTTCTTT. Translation: CAIQPGGWGTEAFF. This chain links TRBV10-3 with TRBJ1-1; TRBD1 might be the D (5 bases). The V end lost 8 bases, the J end lost 4 bases, and 17 bases lay between the germline ends. The CDR3 contains 14 residues. The germline V gene encodes CDR1 ENHRY and CDR2 SYGVKD.

The V gene is TRBV28, the J gene TRBJ1-5; TRBD1 matches at 7 bases. The germline V gene encodes CDR1 MDHEN and CDR2 SYDVKM. The length of the CDR3 is 12 residues. V was pared by 8 bases and J by 5 bases, with 3 bases of the junction left unmatched. The CDR3 DNA reads as TGTGCCAGCCGGCAGGGGGATCAGCCCCAGCATTTT. Its translation: CASRQGDQPQHF.

This clone occurred a few times. This sequence joins TRBV5-1 and TRBJ2-5; unclear D gene. This CDR3 comprises 14 residues. Trimming took 1 base from V and 0 from J, leaving 7 bases between them. Germline CDR1 reads SGHRS; CDR2 reads YFSETQ. The CDR3 spells CASSLSAYQETQYF. The CDR3, as DNA: TGCGCCAGCAGCTTGTCTGCGTACCAAGAGACCCAGTACTTC.

The chain employs TRBV5-1 and TRBJ2-7; 7 bases are shared with TRBD1. J gave up 5 bases and V 4 bases, and 9 bases lay outside the gene matches. The CDR3 runs 14 residues. The germline gives CDR1 SGHRS, CDR2 YFSETQ. DNA for the CDR3: TGCGCCAGCAGCCCAGGGGACAGCTCTGACGAGCAGTACGTC. Translation gives CASSPGDSSDEQYV.

The V and J genes are TRBV5-1 and TRBJ2-3, with 9 bases fitting TRBD1. The germline gives CDR1 SGHRS, CDR2 YFSETQ. V gave up 4 bases and J gave up 6 bases; unmatched junction bases: 6. This CDR3 is 14 amino acids long. The CDR3 spells CASSGTGFSDTQYF. The CDR3 bases are TGCGCCAGCAGCGGGACAGGGTTCTCGGATACGCAGTATTTT.

V is TRBV6-1 and J is TRBJ2-1; 14 bases fit TRBD2. Germline V gene lookup returns CDR1 MNHNS and CDR2 SASEGT. The CDR3 covers 20 residues. Trimming took 2 bases from V and 7 from J; bases not matched to a gene: 16. The CDR3 DNA follows: TGTGCCAGCAGTGAAAGGGGGACTAGCGGGAGTGATCCGGATGCAAATGAGCAGTTCTTC. This translates into CASSERGTSGSDPDANEQFF.

The chain recombines TRBV13 with TRBJ1-2; no clear D. The CDR3 has 12 residues. V was pared by 2 bases and J by 6 bases, with 7 bases between. Germline V gene sequence: CDR1 PRHDT, CDR2 FYEKMQ (reference sequence). The chain's CDR3 is CASSLFQNGYTF. CDR3 bases: TGTGCCAGCAGCTTATTCCAGAATGGCTACACCTTC.

V is TRBV5-1 and J is TRBJ2-5; a possible D gene is TRBD2 (5 bases). With 2 bases removed from V and 4 bases from J, the gap between germline ends came to 9 bases. Germline loops: CDR1 SGHRS, CDR2 YFSETQ. CDR3 length: 13 residues. CDR3 in DNA: TGCGCCAGCAGCTTAGAGGGTCTAGAGACCCAGTACTTC. This gives the protein CASSLEGLETQYF.

This clone was seen only a few times. The gene calls are TRBV12-3 or TRBV12-4 and TRBJ2-7; no reliable D call. V was pared by 3 bases and J by 3 bases, with 6 bases between. This CDR3 is 12 amino acids long. CDR3 DNA: TGTGCCAGCAGTTTCACTCTCTACGAGCAGTACGTC. Its translation is CASSFTLYEQYV.

The chain couples TRBV24-1 to TRBJ2-3; 8 bases map to TRBD1. V dropped 4 bases and J dropped 1; count of bases not matched to a gene: 3. Germline-derived CDR1 and CDR2 are KGHDR and SFDVKD. The CDR3 sequence is 15 residues long. The CDR3 loop reads CATSDRTGRTDTQYF. The CDR3 nucleotides are TGTGCCACCAGTGACAGGACAGGGCGCACAGATACGCAGTATTTT.

This chain connects TRBV6-5 to TRBJ2-1; D may be TRBD2 (5 bases). The CDR3 contains 14 residues. Looked up from germline, CDR1 is MNHEY and CDR2 is SVGAGI. The V and J ends lost 6 bases and 9 bases respectively, with 18 bases between them. This CDR3 reads CASRDTFSDFEQFF. Written as DNA, the CDR3 is TGTGCCAGCAGAGACACATTTTCGGACTTTGAGCAGTTCTTC.

The chain employs TRBV7-2 and TRBJ2-3; TRBD2 aligns across 7 bases. The germline gives CDR1 SGHTA, CDR2 FQGNSA. Unmatched junction bases numbered 6, after V lost 1 base and J lost 2 bases. The CDR3 length is 16 residues. This CDR3 reads CASSLVGGSNTDTQYF. CDR3 sequence (DNA): TGTGCCAGCAGCTTAGTCGGCGGGAGTAACACAGATACGCAGTATTTT.

This clone was picked up many times. The gene calls are TRBV6-5 and TRBJ2-7; 11 bases fit TRBD1. This CDR3 has 15 amino acids. CDR1 and CDR2 (germline): MNHEY, SVGAGI. V was pared by 2 bases and J by 7 bases, with 7 bases of the junction left unmatched. CDR3 bases: TGTGCCAGCAGTTACCTTGGACAGGGGGCGGGGGAGCAGTACTTC. Amino acid sequence: CASSYLGQGAGEQYF.

The V call is TRBV5-4, the J call TRBJ1-1; tentative D call: TRBD1 (5 bases). Germline values: CDR1 SGHNT, CDR2 YYREEE (reference sequence). Trimming pared 0 bases from V and 0 bases from J, leaving 9 bases between. CDR3 length: 15 residues. CDR3 nucleotides: TGTGCCAGCAGCTTGGTAGCCAGGGTGAACACTGAAGCTTTCTTT. This sequence encodes CASSLVARVNTEAFF.